The rows below give T cell receptor beta chains drawn from one sample of a study of identifying expanded T cells in peripheral blood. Libraries were prepared by immunoSEQ multiplex PCR; TCRdb keeps only in-frame clonotypes and omits some of them. The repertoire holds tens of thousands of clones, around 86% seen once, with approximately 19% in the top ten. Sequenced: blood. These receptors were taken from a person aged 18-70 years in good health. The CDR3 runs from the conserved cysteine through the conserved F or W. A D gene is named only where the DNA matches it firmly. Not every row has a clone size; where given, it reads once, few, many or a size class.

V gene	J gene	clone size	D gene	CDR3 protein	CDR3 DNA
TRBV28	TRBJ2-4	.	TRBD2	CASSPSGRGRDIQYF	TGTGCCAGCAGTCCTAGCGGGAGGGGACGGGACATTCAGTACTTC
TRBV7-9	TRBJ1-5	.	.	CASSLDSLSNQPQHF	TGTGCCAGCAGCTTGGACAGCTTGAGCAATCAGCCCCAGCATTTT
TRBV19	TRBJ2-5	.	TRBD1	CASRTGTGGQETQYF	TGTGCCAGTAGGACCGGGACAGGGGGCCAAGAGACCCAGTACTTC
TRBV19	TRBJ1-6	.	TRBD1	CASSPFQRQGLGNSPLHF	TGTGCCAGTAGTCCTTTCCAGCGACAGGGACTCGGTAATTCACCCCTCCACTTT
TRBV10-3	TRBJ2-5	.	.	CAIGSLYQETQYF	TGTGCCATCGGCAGCTTGTACCAAGAGACCCAGTACTTC
TRBV6-1	TRBJ1-5	.	.	CASSRGQPNQPQHF	TGTGCCAGCAGCCGAGGGCAGCCGAATCAGCCCCAGCATTTT
TRBV6-4	TRBJ1-1	once	TRBD1	CASSDSTSQGKVDTEAFF	TGTGCCAGCAGTGACTCGACTTCACAGGGGAAGGTTGACACTGAAGCTTTCTTT
TRBV2	TRBJ1-1	once	.	CASSEALGNLNTEAFF	TGTGCTAGCAGTGAAGCGCTGGGGAACCTGAACACTGAAGCTTTCTTT
TRBV19	TRBJ1-2	.	.	CASSIQGGRRDGYTF	TGTGCCAGTAGTATACAGGGAGGGCGTCGGGATGGCTACACCTTC
TRBV11-2	TRBJ2-1	few	TRBD1	CASSSRTGGYNEQFF	TGTGCCAGCAGCTCACGGACAGGGGGATACAATGAGCAGTTCTTC
TRBV5-4	TRBJ1-2	.	.	CASSLIDSPYYGYTF	TGTGCCAGCAGCTTGATAGACAGCCCGTACTATGGCTACACCTTC
TRBV30	TRBJ1-2	once	TRBD1	CAWSARDRGNYGYTF	TGTGCCTGGAGTGCCCGGGACAGGGGTAACTATGGCTACACCTTC
TRBV19	TRBJ2-5	.	TRBD2	CASSIGLAGRKETQYF	TGTGCCAGTAGTATCGGGCTAGCGGGACGTAAAGAGACCCAGTACTTC
TRBV7-9	TRBJ2-7	.	.	CASSFDLGAIPHEQYF	TGTGCCAGCAGTTTCGATTTAGGTGCTATTCCCCACGAGCAGTACTTC
TRBV29-1	TRBJ1-2	.	TRBD1	CSAHGTGMLSGYTF	TGCAGCGCCCACGGGACAGGGATGTTAAGTGGCTACACCTTC
TRBV27	TRBJ2-4	.	.	CASGRQGWGAKNIQYF	TGTGCCAGCGGTCGACAAGGATGGGGAGCCAAAAACATTCAGTACTTC
TRBV10-1	TRBJ2-1	once	TRBD2	CASSERAGGPHEQFF	TGCGCCAGCAGTGAGAGGGCGGGAGGGCCCCATGAGCAGTTCTTC
TRBV7-2	TRBJ2-7	.	TRBD2	CASSLAASGRAVYEQYF	TGTGCCAGCAGCTTAGCGGCTAGCGGGAGGGCCGTCTACGAGCAGTACTTC
TRBV6-5	TRBJ2-1	.	TRBD2	CASRFDSGGRSRRFF	TGTGCCAGCAGATTTGATTCGGGGGGGAGATCGCGCCGGTTCTTC
TRBV29-1	TRBJ2-5	.	.	CSVVLGQLEETQYF	TGCAGCGTTGTGCTCGGACAGCTGGAAGAGACCCAGTACTTC
TRBV30	TRBJ2-3	.	TRBD2	CAWKSRGGSGTQYF	TGTGCCTGGAAGTCGCGGGGGGGTAGTGGTACGCAGTATTTT
TRBV6-1	TRBJ1-5	.	TRBD1	CASSEVMGQGGFQPQHF	TGTGCCAGCAGTGAAGTGATGGGACAGGGAGGTTTTCAGCCCCAGCATTTT
TRBV7-8	TRBJ1-1	.	.	CASSDAGEGTEAFF	TGTGCCAGCAGCGACGCAGGGGAGGGCACTGAAGCTTTCTTT
TRBV5-1	TRBJ2-3	.	.	CASRESGTDTQYF	TGCGCCAGTCGGGAGTCGGGCACAGATACGCAGTATTTT
TRBV30	TRBJ1-1	.	.	CAWMGARGLGTEAFF	TGTGCCTGGATGGGGGCCAGGGGTCTTGGCACTGAAGCTTTCTTT
TRBV7-9	TRBJ2-7	.	TRBD2	CASSKDTSGISYEQYF	TGTGCCAGCAGCAAAGACACTAGCGGGATATCCTACGAGCAGTACTTC
TRBV23-1	TRBJ2-4	few	.	CASRDRGQTNIQYF	TGCGCCAGCAGAGATCGTGGACAGACCAACATTCAGTACTTC